Sequencing of this T cell receptor beta chain was carried out in a study of control samples from healthy donors and cancer patients (dated by TCRdb to the early 2020s). Of note for this clone: What this receptor recognizes is not known. The sample holds no much larger clone one base away, and base qualities are not on file.

The library was prepared using the immunoSEQ multiplex PCR assay. TCRdb mirrors the immuneACCESS table, restricted to in-frame sequences. Some clones are absent from its copies; in checked studies, under half trace to an unresolved V gene, and the reason for the others is unknown. For this sample the table gives more than 100,000 clones, of which about 87% were detected only once. The top ten constitute 3.4% of the sample. A distance of 13 bases separates the germline ends of V and J, which lose 1 base and 3 bases respectively. Based on the germline V gene (reference sequence), the CDR1 and CDR2 sequences are LNHDA and SQIVND. The CDR3 numbers 15 residues from cysteine through phenylalanine. This entry keeps only the CDR3 DNA: 45 bases, framed from base 1.

Sequencing was done on a sample of blood. Recombination connected TRBV19 to TRBJ2-7, with the identity of the D gene unclear. This sequence was found in a man aged 40-50 years in good health. DNA sequence: TGTGCCAGTAGTATAGCTACGGGTCAGAACTACGAGCAGTACTTC. Its translation is CASSIATGQNYEQYF.